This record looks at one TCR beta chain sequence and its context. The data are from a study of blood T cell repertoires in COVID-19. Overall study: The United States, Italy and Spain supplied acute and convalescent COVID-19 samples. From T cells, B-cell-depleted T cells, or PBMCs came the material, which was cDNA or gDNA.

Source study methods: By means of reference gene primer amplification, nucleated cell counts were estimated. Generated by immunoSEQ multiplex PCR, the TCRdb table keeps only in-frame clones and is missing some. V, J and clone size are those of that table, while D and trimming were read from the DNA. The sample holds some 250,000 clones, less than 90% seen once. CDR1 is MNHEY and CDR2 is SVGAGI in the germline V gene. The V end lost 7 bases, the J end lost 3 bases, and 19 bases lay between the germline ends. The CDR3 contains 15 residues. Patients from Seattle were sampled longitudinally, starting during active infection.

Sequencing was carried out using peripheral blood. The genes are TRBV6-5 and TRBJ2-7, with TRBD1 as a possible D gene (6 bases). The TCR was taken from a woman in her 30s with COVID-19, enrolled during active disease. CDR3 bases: TGTGCCAGCACCCCCGACAGGTTCCACGGCTACGAGCAGTACTTC. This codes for CASTPDRFHGYEQYF.